Reported below is one T cell receptor beta chain. This sample is part of a study of T cell changes during pregnancy in multiple sclerosis. The protocol was immunoSEQ multiplex PCR, while the TCRdb copy is restricted to in-frame clones and leaves out a portion. The sample holds around 36,000 clones, approximately 92% seen once. From germline, CDR1 is LNHDA and CDR2 SQIVND (reference sequence). The V gene lost 8 bases and the J gene lost 7 bases, with 18 bases spanning the gap. This CDR3 has 14 residues. This receptor was taken from a female donor with multiple sclerosis, enrolled in a pregnancy study. The sample consisted of CD4+ T cells from peripheral blood mononuclear cells, taken in the third trimester of pregnancy. This chain links TRBV19 with TRBJ1-5; tentative D call: TRBD1 (5 bases). The CDR3 nucleotides read TGTGCCAGTCGCTCGCCTGGGGCTCGGCAGCCCCAGCATTTT. Translating it yields CASRSPGARQPQHF. The full variable domain, rest sourced from reference TRBV19 and TRBJ1-5, is DGGITQSPKYLFRKEGQNVTLSCEQNLNHDAMYWYRQDPGQGLRLIYYSQIVNDFQKGDIAEGYSVSREKKESFPLTVTSAQKNPTAFYLCASRSPGARQPQHFGDGTRLSIL.